This TCR beta chain comes out of a study of blood T cell repertoires in COVID-19. Study details: The United States, Italy and Spain supplied acute and convalescent COVID-19 samples. T cells, B-cell-depleted T cells, or PBMCs supplied cDNA or gDNA.

This clone was counted a single time. In the original processing: Reference gene primer amplification gave nucleated cell count estimates. Assay: immunoSEQ multiplex PCR; the TCRdb copy retains only in-frame clones and omits some. That table supplies the V and J calls and clone size; D and trimming were determined from the DNA. The table records about 63,000 clones, around three quarters of them present only once. Germline assignment: CDR1 SGHTA and CDR2 FQGNSA. This CDR3 comprises 13 residues. Trimming pared 5 bases from V and 5 bases from J, leaving 12 bases between. Sequencing was carried out using peripheral blood. This receptor was obtained from a human donor in a cohort sampled during active COVID-19. This chain joins TRBV7-2 and TRBJ1-2; tentative D call: TRBD1 (6 bases). CDR3 loop: CASSPDRLYGYTF. The DNA of the CDR3 is TGTGCCAGCAGCCCCGACAGGTTATATGGCTACACCTTC.